This T cell receptor (beta chain) derives from a study of cytomegalovirus exposure and HLA in healthy donors. The PCR employed 60 Vbeta primers together with 13 Jbeta primers. Produced via immunoSEQ multiplex PCR; TCRdb's table is partial and in-frame only. Of about 110,000 clones listed, about 80% were seen once; the top ten hold 2.5% to 3.5%. This clone was recorded once. Germline assignment: CDR1 GTSNPN and CDR2 SVGIG (reference sequence). The germline V and J ends were trimmed by 5 bases and 5 bases, with 16 bases remaining between them. The CDR3 is made up of 14 amino acids. V is TRBV30 and J is TRBJ2-1; tentatively, D is TRBD1 (5 bases). This sequence originates from an older woman in good health and CMV-seropositive. Material for sequencing was PBMCs. In DNA form, the CDR3 reads TGTGCCTGGGGAAGGGGCAGGACAAACAATGAGCAGTTCTTC. Translated: CAWGRGRTNNEQFF.